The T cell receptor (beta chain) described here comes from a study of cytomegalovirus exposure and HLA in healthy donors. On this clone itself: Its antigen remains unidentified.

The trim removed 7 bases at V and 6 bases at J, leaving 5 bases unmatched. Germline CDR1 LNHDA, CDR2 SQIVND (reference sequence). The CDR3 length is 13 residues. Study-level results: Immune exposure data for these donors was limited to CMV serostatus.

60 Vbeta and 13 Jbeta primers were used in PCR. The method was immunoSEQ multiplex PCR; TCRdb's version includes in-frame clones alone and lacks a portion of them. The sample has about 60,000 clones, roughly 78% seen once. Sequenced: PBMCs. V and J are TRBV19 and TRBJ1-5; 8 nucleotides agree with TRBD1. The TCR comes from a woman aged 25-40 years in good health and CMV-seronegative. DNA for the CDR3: TGTGCCAGTAACGACCAGGGGGCTCAGCCCCAGCATTTT. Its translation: CASNDQGAQPQHF.